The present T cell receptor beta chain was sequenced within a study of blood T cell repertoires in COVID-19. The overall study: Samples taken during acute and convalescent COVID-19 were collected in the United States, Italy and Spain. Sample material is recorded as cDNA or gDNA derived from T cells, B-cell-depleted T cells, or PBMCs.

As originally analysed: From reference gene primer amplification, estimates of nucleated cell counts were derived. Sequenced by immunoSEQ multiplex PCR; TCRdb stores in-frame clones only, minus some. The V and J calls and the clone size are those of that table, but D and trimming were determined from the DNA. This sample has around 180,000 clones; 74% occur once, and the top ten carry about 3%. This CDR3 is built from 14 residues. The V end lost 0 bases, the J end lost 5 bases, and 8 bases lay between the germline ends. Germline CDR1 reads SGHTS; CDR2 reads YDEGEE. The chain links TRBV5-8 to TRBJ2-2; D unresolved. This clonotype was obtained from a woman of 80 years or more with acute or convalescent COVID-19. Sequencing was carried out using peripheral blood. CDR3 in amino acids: CASSLVFRTGELFF. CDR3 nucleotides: TGTGCCAGCAGCTTGGTGTTCCGGACCGGGGAGCTGTTTTTT.